The source of this T cell receptor beta chain is a study of blood T cell repertoires in COVID-19. The overall study: Acute and convalescent COVID-19 samples came from the United States, Italy and Spain. In each case, the material was cDNA or gDNA derived from T cells, B-cell-depleted T cells, or PBMCs.

Repertoires were generated with immunoSEQ multiplex PCR, while TCRdb's copy carries only in-frame clones and drops some. The data contain some 270,000 clones, under 90% of them seen just once; the ten biggest clones take up 1.7%. Assignments of participants to cohorts depended upon their own reported clinical history. Donors in Cohort 3 counted as recovered after two negative PCRs, clearance, or symptom resolution. Sequencing used PBMCs or T cells enriched from blood (not recorded which). The sequence derives from a woman in her thirties or forties who had recovered from COVID-19.

CDR3 nucleotide sequence: TGTGCCAGCAGCCCCTTTTTCCTCCCAAAGGGAGGGTACGAGCAGTACTTC. Residues: CASSPFFLPKGGYEQYF. The rearrangement uses TRBV11-2 and TRBJ2-7; 7 bases align to TRBD2. In germline, CDR1 is SGHAT, CDR2 FQNNGV. The CDR3 has 17 residues. The ends lost 5 bases at V and 4 bases at J; junction bases unmatched: 17.